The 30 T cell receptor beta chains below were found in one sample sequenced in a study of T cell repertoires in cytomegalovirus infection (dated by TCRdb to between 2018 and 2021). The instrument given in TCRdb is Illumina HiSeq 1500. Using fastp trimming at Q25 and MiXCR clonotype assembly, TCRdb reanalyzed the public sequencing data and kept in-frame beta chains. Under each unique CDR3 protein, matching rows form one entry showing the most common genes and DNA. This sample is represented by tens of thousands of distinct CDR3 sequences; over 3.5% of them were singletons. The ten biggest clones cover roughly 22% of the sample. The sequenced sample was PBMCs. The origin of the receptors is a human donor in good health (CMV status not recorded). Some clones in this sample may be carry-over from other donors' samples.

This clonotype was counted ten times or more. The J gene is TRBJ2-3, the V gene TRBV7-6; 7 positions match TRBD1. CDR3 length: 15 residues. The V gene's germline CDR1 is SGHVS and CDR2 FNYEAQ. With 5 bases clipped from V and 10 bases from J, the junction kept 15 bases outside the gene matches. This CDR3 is CASSQGQSRLGAQYF. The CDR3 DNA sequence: TGTGCCAGCAGCCAGGGACAGTCCCGCCTTGGGGCGCAGTATTTT.

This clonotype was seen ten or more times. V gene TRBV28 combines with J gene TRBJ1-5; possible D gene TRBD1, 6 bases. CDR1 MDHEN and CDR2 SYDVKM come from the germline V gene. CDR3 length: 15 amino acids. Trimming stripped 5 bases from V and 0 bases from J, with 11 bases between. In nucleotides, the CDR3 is TGTGCCAGCAGTCTTACGGGACATAGCAATCAGCCCCAGCATTTT. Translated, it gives CASSLTGHSNQPQHF.

The CDR3 spells CASSLALSWDTQYF. The CDR3 bases are TGTGCCAGCAGCTTGGCCCTCTCCTGGGATACGCAGTATTTT. The genes are TRBV5-6 and TRBJ2-3; no definite D call. V lost 0 bases, J lost 6 bases, and 11 bases lay in between. Germline CDR1 is SGHDT and CDR2 is YYEEEE. The CDR3 is 14 residues long.

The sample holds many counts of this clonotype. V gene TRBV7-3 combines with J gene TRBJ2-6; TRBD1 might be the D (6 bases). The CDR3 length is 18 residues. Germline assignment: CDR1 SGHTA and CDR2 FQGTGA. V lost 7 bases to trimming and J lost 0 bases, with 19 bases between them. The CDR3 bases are TGTGCCAGCAAACTTTTTGGGGGCTTAAGCTCTGGGGCCAACGTCCTGACTTTC. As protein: CASKLFGGLSSGANVLTF.

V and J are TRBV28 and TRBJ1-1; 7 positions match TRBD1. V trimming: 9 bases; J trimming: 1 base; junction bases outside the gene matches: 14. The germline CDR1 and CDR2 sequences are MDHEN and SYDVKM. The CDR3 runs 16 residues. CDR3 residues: CASPGPPGQQNTEAFF. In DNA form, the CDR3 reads TGTGCCAGTCCAGGGCCACCGGGACAGCAGAACACTGAAGCTTTCTTT.

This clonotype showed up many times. CDR3 amino acids: CASSLGGTGDTEAFF. CDR3 nucleotides: TGTGCCAGCAGCTTAGGTGGGACAGGGGACACTGAAGCTTTCTTT. The chain couples TRBV7-2 to TRBJ1-1; 10 bases are a match to TRBD1. Losses at the gene ends were 1 base for V and 3 bases for J; bases not matched to a gene: 2. The V gene's germline CDR1 is SGHTA and CDR2 FQGNSA. The CDR3 is 15 residues long.

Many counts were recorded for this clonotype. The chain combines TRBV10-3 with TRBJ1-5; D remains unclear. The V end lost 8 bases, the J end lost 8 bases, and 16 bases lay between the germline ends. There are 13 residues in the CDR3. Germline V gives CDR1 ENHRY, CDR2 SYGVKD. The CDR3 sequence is CAIDAWSMEPQHF. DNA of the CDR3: TGTGCCATCGATGCTTGGAGTATGGAGCCCCAGCATTTT.

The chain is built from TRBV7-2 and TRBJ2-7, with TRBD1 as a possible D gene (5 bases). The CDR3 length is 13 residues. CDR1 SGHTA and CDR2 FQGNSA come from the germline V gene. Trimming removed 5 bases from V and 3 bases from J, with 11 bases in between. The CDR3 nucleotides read TGTGCCAGCAGCCCGTCAGGGTTCTACGAGCAGTACTTC. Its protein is CASSPSGFYEQYF.

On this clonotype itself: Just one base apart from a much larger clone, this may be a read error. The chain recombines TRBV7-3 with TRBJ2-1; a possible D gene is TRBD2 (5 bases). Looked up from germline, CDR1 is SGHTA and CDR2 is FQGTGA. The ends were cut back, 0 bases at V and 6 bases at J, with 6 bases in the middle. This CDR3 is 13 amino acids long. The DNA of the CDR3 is TGTGCCAGCAGCTTAACTACTAGCAATGAGCAGTTCTTC. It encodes CASSLTTSNEQFF.

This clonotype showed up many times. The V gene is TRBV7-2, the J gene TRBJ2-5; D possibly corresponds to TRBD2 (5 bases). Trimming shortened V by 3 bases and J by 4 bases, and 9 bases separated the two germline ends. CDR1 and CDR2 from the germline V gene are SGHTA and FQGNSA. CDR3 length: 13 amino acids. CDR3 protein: CASSFKAGETQYF. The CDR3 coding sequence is TGTGCCAGCAGCTTTAAGGCGGGAGAGACCCAGTACTTC.

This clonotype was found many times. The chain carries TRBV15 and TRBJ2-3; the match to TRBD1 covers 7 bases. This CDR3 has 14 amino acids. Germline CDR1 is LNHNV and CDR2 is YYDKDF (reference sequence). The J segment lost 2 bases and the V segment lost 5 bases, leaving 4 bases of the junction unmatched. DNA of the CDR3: TGTGCCACCAGCCCAGGGGGTCCCACAGATACGCAGTATTTT. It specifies CATSPGGPTDTQYF.

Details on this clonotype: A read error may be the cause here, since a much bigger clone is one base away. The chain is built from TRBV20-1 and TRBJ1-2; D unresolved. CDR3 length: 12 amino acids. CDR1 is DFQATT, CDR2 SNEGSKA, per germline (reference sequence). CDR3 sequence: CSASSGDYDYTF. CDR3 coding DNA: TGCAGTGCTAGCTCCGGGGATTATGACTACACCTTC.

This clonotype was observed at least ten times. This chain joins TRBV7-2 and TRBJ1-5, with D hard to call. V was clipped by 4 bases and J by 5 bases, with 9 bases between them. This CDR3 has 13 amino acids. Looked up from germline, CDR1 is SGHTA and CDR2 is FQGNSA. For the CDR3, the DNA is TGTGCCAGCAGCTACGACCGGGATCAGCCCCAGCATTTT. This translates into CASSYDRDQPQHF.

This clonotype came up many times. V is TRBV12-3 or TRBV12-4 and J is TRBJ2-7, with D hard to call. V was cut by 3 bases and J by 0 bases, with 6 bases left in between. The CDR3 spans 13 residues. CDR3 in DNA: TGTGCCAGCAGTTTTATCAACTCCTACGAGCAGTACTTC. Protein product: CASSFINSYEQYF.

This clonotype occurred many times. The CDR3: CASSFWASGQGRTDTQYF. The DNA of the CDR3 is TGTGCCAGCAGTTTCTGGGCGTCGGGACAGGGACGCACAGATACGCAGTATTTT. This chain links TRBV2 with TRBJ2-3, with 9 nucleotides matching TRBD1. The CDR3 sequence is 18 residues long. Germline CDR1 is SNHLY and CDR2 is FYNNEI. V lost 5 bases, J lost 1 base, and 13 bases stayed unmatched.

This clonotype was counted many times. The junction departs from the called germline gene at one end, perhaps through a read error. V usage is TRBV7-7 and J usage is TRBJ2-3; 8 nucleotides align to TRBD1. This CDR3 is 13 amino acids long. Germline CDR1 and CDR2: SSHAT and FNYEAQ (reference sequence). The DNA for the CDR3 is TGTGCTAGCAGCCAAGACAGGGGAGATACGCAGTATTTT. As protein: CASSQDRGDTQYF.

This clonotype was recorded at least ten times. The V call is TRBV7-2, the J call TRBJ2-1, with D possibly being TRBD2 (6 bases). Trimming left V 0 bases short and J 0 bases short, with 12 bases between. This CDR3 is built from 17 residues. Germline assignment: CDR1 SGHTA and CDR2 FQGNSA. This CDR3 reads CASSLALAGSSYNEQFF. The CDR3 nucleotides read TGTGCCAGCAGCTTAGCCCTGGCGGGGAGCTCCTACAATGAGCAGTTCTTC.

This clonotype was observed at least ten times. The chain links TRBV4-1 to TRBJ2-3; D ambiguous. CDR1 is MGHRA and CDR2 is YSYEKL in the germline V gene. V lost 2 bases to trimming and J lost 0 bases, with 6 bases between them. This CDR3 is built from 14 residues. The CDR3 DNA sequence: TGCGCCAGCAGCCAACTTCCTAGCACAGATACGCAGTATTTT. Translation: CASSQLPSTDTQYF.

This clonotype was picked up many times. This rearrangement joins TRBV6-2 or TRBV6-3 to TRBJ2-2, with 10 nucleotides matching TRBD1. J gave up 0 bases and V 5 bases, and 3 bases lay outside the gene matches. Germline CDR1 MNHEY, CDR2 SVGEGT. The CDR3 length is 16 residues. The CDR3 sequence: CASSHGTGANTGELFF. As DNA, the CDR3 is TGTGCCAGCAGTCATGGGACAGGGGCGAACACCGGGGAGCTGTTTTTT.

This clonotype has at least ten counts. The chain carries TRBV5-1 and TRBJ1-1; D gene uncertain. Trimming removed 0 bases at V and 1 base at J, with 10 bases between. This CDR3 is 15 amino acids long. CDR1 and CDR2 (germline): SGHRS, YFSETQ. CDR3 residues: CASSLERAKNTEAFF. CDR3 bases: TGCGCCAGCAGCTTGGAAAGGGCGAAGAACACTGAAGCTTTCTTT.

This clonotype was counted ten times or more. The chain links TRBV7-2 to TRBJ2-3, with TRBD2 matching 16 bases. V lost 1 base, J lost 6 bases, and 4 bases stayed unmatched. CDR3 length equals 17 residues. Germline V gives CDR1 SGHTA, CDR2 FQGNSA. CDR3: CASSLEGLAGGPDTQYF. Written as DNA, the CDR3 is TGTGCCAGCAGCTTAGAGGGACTAGCGGGGGGGCCGGATACGCAGTATTTT.

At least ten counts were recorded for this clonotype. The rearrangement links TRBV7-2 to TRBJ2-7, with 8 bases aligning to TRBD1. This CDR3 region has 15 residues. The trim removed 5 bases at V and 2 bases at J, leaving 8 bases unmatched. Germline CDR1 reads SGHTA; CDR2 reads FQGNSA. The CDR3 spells CASSLGQGVTYEQYF. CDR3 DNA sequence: TGTGCCAGCAGCCTAGGACAGGGAGTAACCTACGAGCAGTACTTC.

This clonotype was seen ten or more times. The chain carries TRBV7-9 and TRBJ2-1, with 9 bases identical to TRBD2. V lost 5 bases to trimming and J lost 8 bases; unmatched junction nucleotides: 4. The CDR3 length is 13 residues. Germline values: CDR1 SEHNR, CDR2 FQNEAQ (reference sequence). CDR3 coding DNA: TGTGCCAGCAGCCCCTGGACTAGCGATGAGCAGTTCTTC. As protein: CASSPWTSDEQFF. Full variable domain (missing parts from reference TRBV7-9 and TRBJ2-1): DTGVSQNPRHKITKRGQNVTFRCDPISEHNRLYWYRQTLGQGPEFLTYFQNEAQLEKSRLLSDRFSAERPKGSFSTLEIQRTEQGDSAMYLCASSPWTSDEQFFGPGTRLTVL.

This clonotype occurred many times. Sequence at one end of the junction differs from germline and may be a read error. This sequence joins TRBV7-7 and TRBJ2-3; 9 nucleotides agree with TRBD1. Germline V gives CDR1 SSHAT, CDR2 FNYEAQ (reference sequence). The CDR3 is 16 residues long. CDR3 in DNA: TGTGCTAGCAGCTTGGCCCGGGACAGGGGCACAGATACGCAGTATTTT. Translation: CASSLARDRGTDTQYF.

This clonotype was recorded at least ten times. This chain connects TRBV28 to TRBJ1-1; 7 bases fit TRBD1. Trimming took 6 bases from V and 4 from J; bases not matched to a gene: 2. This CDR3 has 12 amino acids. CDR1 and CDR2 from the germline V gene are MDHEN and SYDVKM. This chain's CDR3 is CASRYRGTEAFF. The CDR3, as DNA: TGTGCCAGCAGGTACAGGGGCACTGAAGCTTTCTTT.

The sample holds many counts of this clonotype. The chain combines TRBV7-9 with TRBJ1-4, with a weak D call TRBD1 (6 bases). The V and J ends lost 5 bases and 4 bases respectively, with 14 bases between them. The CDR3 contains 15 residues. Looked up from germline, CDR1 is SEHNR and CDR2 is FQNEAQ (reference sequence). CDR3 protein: CASSPRGGGNEKLFF. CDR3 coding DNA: TGTGCCAGCAGCCCCCGTGGAGGGGGTAATGAAAAACTGTTTTTT.

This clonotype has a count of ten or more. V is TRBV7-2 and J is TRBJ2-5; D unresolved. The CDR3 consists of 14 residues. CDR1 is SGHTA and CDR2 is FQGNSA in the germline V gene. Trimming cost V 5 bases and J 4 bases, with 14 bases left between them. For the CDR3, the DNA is TGTGCCAGCAGCCTCCAATGGGGTTCAGAGACCCAGTACTTC. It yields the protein CASSLQWGSETQYF.

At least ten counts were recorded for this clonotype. Here the CDR3 DNA reads TGTGCCAGCAGCCTTAGGGTGCGGGATGAAAAACTGTTTTTT. Protein product: CASSLRVRDEKLFF. This chain uses TRBV7-2 with TRBJ1-4; unclear D gene. Between the trimmed V and J ends, which lost 5 bases and 6 bases, there was a span of 13 bases. Germline V lookup: CDR1 SGHTA, CDR2 FQGNSA. The CDR3 has 14 amino acids.

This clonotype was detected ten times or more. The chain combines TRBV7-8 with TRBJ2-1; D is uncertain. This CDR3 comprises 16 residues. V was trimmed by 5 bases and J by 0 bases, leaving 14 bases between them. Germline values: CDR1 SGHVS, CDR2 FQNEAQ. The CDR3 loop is CASSPVSPGSYNEQFF. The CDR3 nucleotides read TGTGCCAGCAGCCCTGTAAGTCCTGGCTCCTACAATGAGCAGTTCTTC.

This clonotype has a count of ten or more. CDR3 sequence (DNA): TGCGCCAGCAGTGTTCGGGGGAATCAGCCCCAGCATTTT. Its protein is CASSVRGNQPQHF. The chain couples TRBV10-2 to TRBJ1-5; D perhaps matches TRBD1 (5 bases). Germline CDR1 WSHSY, CDR2 SAAADI. CDR3 size: 13 residues. Between the trimmed V and J ends, which lost 4 bases and 4 bases, there was a span of 8 bases.